The 6 T cell receptor beta chains presented below share a single source sample, sequenced in a study of shared clonotypes between healthy human individuals. Libraries were prepared by immunoSEQ multiplex PCR; TCRdb keeps only in-frame clonotypes and omits some of them. Of about 1 million clones in the sample, around 76% were seen once. Sequenced input: memory CD4+ T cells sorted from blood. The subset: CD45RA-negative fraction. The receptors come from a man younger than 35 in good health.

The CDR3 DNA is TGTGCCTGGAGTGTACCGGCTAGCGGGGGATGGGAGACCCAGTACTTC. Residues: CAWSVPASGGWETQYF. The chain employs TRBV30 and TRBJ2-5; TRBD2 matches at 10 bases. Germline loops: CDR1 GTSNPN, CDR2 SVGIG (reference sequence). The CDR3 totals 16 residues. Unmatched junction bases numbered 9, after V lost 0 bases and J lost 5 bases. Complete variable domain (other parts from reference TRBV30 and TRBJ2-5): SQTIHQWPATLVQPVGSPLSLECTVEGTSNPNLYWYRQAAGRGLQLLFYSVGIGQISSEVPQNLSASRPQDRQFILSSKKLLLSDSGFYLCAWSVPASGGWETQYFGPGTRLLVL.

This chain joins TRBV4-2 and TRBJ1-4; D might be TRBD1 (6 bases). Trimming shortened V by 0 bases and J by 7 bases, and 18 bases separated the two germline ends. CDR1 LGHNA and CDR2 YNFKEQ come from the germline V gene. The CDR3 has 17 amino acids. CDR3 nucleotide sequence: TGTGCCAGCAGCCAAGAAAACTATGGGGGAGGGGGTGAAAAACTGTTTTTT. Translation gives CASSQENYGGGGEKLFF.

A remark on this clone: This sequence may be a read error, since a much larger clone differs from it by one base. This sample includes further DNA sequences coding for the same CDR3. The V gene is TRBV5-1, the J gene TRBJ1-1; 7 bases are a match to TRBD1. CDR1 SGHRS and CDR2 YFSETQ come from the germline V gene. V lost 0 bases, J lost 2 bases, and 1 base stayed unmatched. CDR3 length equals 14 residues. As DNA, the CDR3 is TGCGCCAGCAGCTTGGAGGGGGCCAACACTGAAGCTTTCTTT. It codes for CASSLEGANTEAFF.

The chain combines TRBV5-1 with TRBJ1-2; D gene ambiguous. The CDR3 sequence is 14 residues long. Trimming left V 4 bases short and J 7 bases short, with 17 bases between. Germline-derived CDR1 and CDR2 are SGHRS and YFSETQ. The CDR3 loop is CASSTESFRRGYTF. For the CDR3, the DNA is TGCGCCAGCAGCACTGAGTCATTCCGGCGTGGCTACACCTTC.

This clone was observed at least ten times. The CDR3 sequence is CASSHLGRGGATDTQYF. DNA for the CDR3: TGTGCCAGCAGCCACCTGGGTCGCGGGGGGGCGACAGATACGCAGTATTTT. The rearrangement links TRBV5-6 to TRBJ2-3; 9 bases fit TRBD2. CDR1 and CDR2 from the germline V gene are SGHDT and YYEEEE. Trimming cost V 4 bases and J 3 bases; bases outside gene matches: 12. There are 17 residues in the CDR3.

The rearrangement joins TRBV5-6 to TRBJ1-5; 9 bases align to TRBD1. Per the germline V gene, CDR1 is SGHDT and CDR2 is YYEEEE. The CDR3 has 16 residues. The V and J ends lost 1 base and 6 bases, in that order; junction bases with no gene match: 8. CDR3 protein: CASSLFETGGGQPQHF. The CDR3 DNA reads as TGTGCCAGCAGCTTGTTTGAGACAGGGGGAGGTCAGCCCCAGCATTTT.